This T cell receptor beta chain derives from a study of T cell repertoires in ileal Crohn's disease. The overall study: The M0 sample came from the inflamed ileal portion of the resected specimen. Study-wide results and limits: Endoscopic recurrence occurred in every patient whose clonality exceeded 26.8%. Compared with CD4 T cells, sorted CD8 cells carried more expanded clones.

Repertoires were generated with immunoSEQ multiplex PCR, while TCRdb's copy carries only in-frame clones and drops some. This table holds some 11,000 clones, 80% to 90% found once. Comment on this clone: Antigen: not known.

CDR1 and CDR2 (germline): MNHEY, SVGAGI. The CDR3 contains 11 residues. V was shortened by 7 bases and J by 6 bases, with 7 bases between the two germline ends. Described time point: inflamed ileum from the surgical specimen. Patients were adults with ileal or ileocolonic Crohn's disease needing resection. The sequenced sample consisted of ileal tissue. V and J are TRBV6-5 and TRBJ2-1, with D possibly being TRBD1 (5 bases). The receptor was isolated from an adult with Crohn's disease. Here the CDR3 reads CASTQGNEQFF. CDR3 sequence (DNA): TGTGCCAGCACCCAGGGCAATGAGCAGTTCTTC.